These 10 T cell receptor beta chains came from one sample sequenced in a study of blood T cell repertoires in COVID-19. Here immunoSEQ multiplex PCR was the method, and the copy in TCRdb shows in-frame clones only, minus some. The data show hundreds of thousands of clones, with approximately 90% seen just once and roughly 4% held by the top ten. Sample: PBMCs or T cells enriched from blood (not recorded which). The receptors derive from a man aged 30 to 39 who had recovered from COVID-19.

CDR3 nucleotide sequence: TGTGCCAGCAGTGCCCCCTGGGACAGCGGGCACTATGGCTACACCTTC. Its translation: CASSAPWDSGHYGYTF. The chain carries TRBV6-1 and TRBJ1-2; 7 bases map to TRBD1. This CDR3 has 16 amino acids. The germline CDR1 and CDR2 sequences are MNHNS and SASEGT. Germline trimming cut 4 bases from V and 3 bases from J; bases unmatched to any gene: 11.

The chain carries TRBV6-5 and TRBJ1-5; the D gene is possibly TRBD1 (5 bases). CDR3 size: 15 residues. The V and J ends lost 5 bases and 0 bases respectively, with 11 bases between them. CDR1 MNHEY and CDR2 SVGAGI come from the germline V gene. The chain's CDR3 is CASSTGLNSNQPQHF. CDR3 nucleotides: TGTGCCAGCAGTACGGGACTGAATAGCAATCAGCCCCAGCATTTT.

This clone was picked up one time. The chain has TRBV30 and TRBJ2-7, with D perhaps TRBD1 (6 bases). Trimming stripped 5 bases from V and 4 bases from J, with 15 bases between. The germline CDR1 and CDR2 sequences are GTSNPN and SVGIG (reference sequence). The CDR3 covers 13 residues. The DNA for the CDR3 is TGTGCCTGGGGGCAGGGGTTGGGGTACGAGCAGTACTTC. As protein: CAWGQGLGYEQYF.

The chain carries TRBV19 and TRBJ1-6; D gene unclear. CDR1 and CDR2 from the germline V gene are LNHDA and SQIVND (reference sequence). This CDR3 contains 15 residues. The V gene lost 2 bases and the J gene lost 7 bases, with 12 bases spanning the gap. The CDR3 here is CASSISYPENSPLHF. Written as DNA, the CDR3 is TGTGCCAGTAGTATATCCTACCCGGAGAATTCACCCCTCCACTTT. Full variable domain (outside the CDR3, taken from reference TRBV19 and TRBJ1-6): DGGITQSPKYLFRKEGQNVTLSCEQNLNHDAMYWYRQDPGQGLRLIYYSQIVNDFQKGDIAEGYSVSREKKESFPLTVTSAQKNPTAFYLCASSISYPENSPLHFGNGTRLTVT.

The chain joins TRBV2 to TRBJ2-2; D remains unclear. The V gene's germline CDR1 is SNHLY and CDR2 FYNNEI. The CDR3 consists of 15 residues. With 6 bases removed from V and 1 base from J, the gap between germline ends came to 12 bases. In DNA, the CDR3 is TGTGCCAGCAGCGACGACACACAGAACACCGGGGAGCTGTTTTTT. It translates to CASSDDTQNTGELFF.

This chain links TRBV5-1 with TRBJ1-2; D gene ambiguous. V shed 4 bases and J shed 3 bases, with 10 bases lying between them. CDR3 length: 13 residues. The germline CDR1 and CDR2 sequences are SGHRS and YFSETQ. The CDR3 coding sequence is TGCGCCAGCAGCGCCGGGTCGTACTATGGCTACACCTTC. Translating it yields CASSAGSYYGYTF.

The chain couples TRBV10-1 to TRBJ1-6; TRBD1 matches at 9 bases. The CDR3 runs to 15 residues. Trimming took 11 bases from V and 5 from J; bases not matched to a gene: 10. Germline V lookup: CDR1 WNHNN, CDR2 SYGVQD (reference sequence). The chain's CDR3 is CAPLPGTGNNSPLHF. The CDR3 DNA reads as TGCGCCCCCCTGCCCGGGACAGGGAATAATTCACCCCTCCACTTT.

This chain connects TRBV9 to TRBJ1-2; D unclear. V gave up 0 bases and J gave up 4 bases, with 10 bases separating them. This CDR3 region has 14 residues. CDR1 and CDR2 from the germline V gene are SGDLS and YYNGEE. Here the CDR3 reads CASSVAVRGYGYTF. In nucleotides, the CDR3 is TGTGCCAGCAGCGTAGCGGTGCGGGGCTATGGCTACACCTTC.

In this sample, this clone turned up once. J is TRBJ1-6 and V is TRBV9; D is uncertain. The CDR3 is made up of 14 amino acids. V was shortened by 4 bases and J by 5 bases, with 10 bases between the two germline ends. From germline, CDR1 is SGDLS and CDR2 YYNGEE. CDR3 loop: CASSPRRDNSPLHF. DNA of the CDR3: TGTGCCAGCAGCCCAAGACGGGATAATTCACCCCTCCACTTT.

The rearrangement joins TRBV19 to TRBJ1-2, with 7 bases lining up with TRBD1. V dropped 9 bases and J dropped 4; count of bases not matched to a gene: 8. CDR1 is LNHDA, CDR2 SQIVND, per germline (reference sequence). The CDR3 runs 13 residues. The CDR3 DNA sequence: TGTGCCAGGGGAGCAGACAGGGCCTATGGCTACACCTTC. It yields the protein CARGADRAYGYTF.